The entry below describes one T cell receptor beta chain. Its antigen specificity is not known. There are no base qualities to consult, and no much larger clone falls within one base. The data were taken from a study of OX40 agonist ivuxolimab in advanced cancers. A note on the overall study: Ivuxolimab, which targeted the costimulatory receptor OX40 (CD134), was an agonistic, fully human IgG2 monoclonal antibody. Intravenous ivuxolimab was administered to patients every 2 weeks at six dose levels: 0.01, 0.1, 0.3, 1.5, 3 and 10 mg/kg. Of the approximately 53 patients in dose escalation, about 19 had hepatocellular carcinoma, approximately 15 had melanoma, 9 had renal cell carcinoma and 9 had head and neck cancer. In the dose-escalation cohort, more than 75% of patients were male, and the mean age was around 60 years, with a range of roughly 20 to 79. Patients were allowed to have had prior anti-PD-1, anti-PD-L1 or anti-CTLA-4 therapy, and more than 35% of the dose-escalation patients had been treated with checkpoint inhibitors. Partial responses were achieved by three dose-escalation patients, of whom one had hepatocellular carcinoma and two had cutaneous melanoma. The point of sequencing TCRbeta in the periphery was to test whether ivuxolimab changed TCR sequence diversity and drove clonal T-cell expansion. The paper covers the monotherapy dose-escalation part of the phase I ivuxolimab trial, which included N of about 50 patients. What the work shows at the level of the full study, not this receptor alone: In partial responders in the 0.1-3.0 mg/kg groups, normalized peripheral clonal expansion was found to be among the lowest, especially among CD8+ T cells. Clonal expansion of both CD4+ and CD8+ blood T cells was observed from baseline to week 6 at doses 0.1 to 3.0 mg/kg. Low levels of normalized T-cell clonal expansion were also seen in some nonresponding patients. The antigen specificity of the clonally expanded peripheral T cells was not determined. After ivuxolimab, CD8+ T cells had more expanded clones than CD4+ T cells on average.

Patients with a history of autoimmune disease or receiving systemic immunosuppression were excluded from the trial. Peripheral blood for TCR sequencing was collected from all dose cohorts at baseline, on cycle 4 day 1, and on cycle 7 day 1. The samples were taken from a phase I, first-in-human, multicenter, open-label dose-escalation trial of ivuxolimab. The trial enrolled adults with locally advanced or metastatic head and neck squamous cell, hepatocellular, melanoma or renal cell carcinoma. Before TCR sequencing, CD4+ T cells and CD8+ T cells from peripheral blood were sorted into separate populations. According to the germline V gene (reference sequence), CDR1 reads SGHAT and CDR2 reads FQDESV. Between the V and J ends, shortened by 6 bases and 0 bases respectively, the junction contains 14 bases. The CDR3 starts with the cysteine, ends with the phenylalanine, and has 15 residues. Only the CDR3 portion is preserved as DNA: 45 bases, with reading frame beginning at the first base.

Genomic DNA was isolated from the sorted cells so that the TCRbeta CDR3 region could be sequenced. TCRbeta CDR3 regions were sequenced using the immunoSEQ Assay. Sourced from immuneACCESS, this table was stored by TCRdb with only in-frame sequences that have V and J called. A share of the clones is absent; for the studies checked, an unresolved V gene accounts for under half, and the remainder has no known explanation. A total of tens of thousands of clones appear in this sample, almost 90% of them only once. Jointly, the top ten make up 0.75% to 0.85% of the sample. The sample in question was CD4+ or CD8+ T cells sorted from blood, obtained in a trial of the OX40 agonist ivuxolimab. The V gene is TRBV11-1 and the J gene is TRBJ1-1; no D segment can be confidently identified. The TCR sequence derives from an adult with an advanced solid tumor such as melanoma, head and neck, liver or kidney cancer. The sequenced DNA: TGTGCCAGCAGATCGGACCGAACGATGAACACTGAAGCTTTCTTT. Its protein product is CASRSDRTMNTEAFF.